The present entry profiles one TCR beta chain with its context. This clone's antigen is unknown. One base away there is no much larger clone; base qualities are not given. The germline V gene yields SGHVS for CDR1 and FQNEAQ for CDR2. Compared with germline, V lacks 0 bases and J lacks 1 base; bases without a gene match: 10. There are 18 amino acids in the CDR3, from cysteine to phenylalanine inclusive. The CDR3 DNA has 54 bases and is translated from base 1. The immunoSEQ Assay, a bias-controlled multiplex PCR, was used to amplify TCRbeta CDR3 regions from genomic DNA. The study's processing was this. Within the assay, amplification of reference gene primers was used to estimate how many nucleated cells each sample contained. To quantify the absolute abundance of each unique TCRbeta CDR3 rearrangement, sequence reads were collapsed and filtered. For each sample, productive Simpson clonality was calculated as the square root of Simpson's diversity index across productive rearrangements. As stored in TCRdb, this immuneACCESS dataset retains in-frame rearrangements with V and J assigned. A fraction of the clones does not appear; measured against another copy, unresolved V genes explain less than half of the discrepancy, and the remainder lacks a known reason. V and J calls and clone size are as listed in that table; D and trimming were resolved from the DNA. The sample table lists 200,000 or so clones, approximately 81% of them with a count of one. The ten largest clones add up to under 12% of the sample.

The sample belongs to a study of blood T cell repertoires in COVID-19 (dated by TCRdb to about 2020). Study-wide context: The collaborator samples originated in the United States, Italy and Spain and spanned the acute and convalescent phases of COVID-19. The material from the prospective study consisted of cDNA or gDNA derived from T cells, B-cell-depleted T cells, or PBMCs. The dataset comprised deeply sampled blood TCRbeta repertoires from subjects exposed to, actively infected with, or recovered from COVID-19. Sample metadata almost always included a de-identified subject ID, COVID-19 status, age in years and sex. Where available, HLA class I and class II types were obtained from metadata supplied by the sample provider rather than from assay-based typing. The repertoires were released in a freely available public database meant as a resource for research on the immune response to SARS-CoV-2. The samples were drawn from two sources: the first 160 participants of the ongoing ImmuneRACE study, and over 1,000 subjects contributed by 6 global collaborators. Overall results and qualifications from the work: How much clinical and demographic metadata was included differed by source and by participant, and the metadata was provided uncurated.

One collaborating source in Seattle enrolled patients during active infection and followed them longitudinally through the course of disease. Whole blood was collected in K2EDTA tubes by collaborating institutions according to the institutions' own protocols. Collaborator samples were shipped for TCRbeta analysis as frozen whole blood, isolated PBMCs, or DNA extracted from either sample type. The rearrangement combines TRBV7-8 with TRBJ2-7; 9 central nucleotides agree with TRBD2. The sample comprised peripheral blood. The origin of this receptor is a woman aged 80 or over with COVID-19, enrolled during active disease. The DNA is TGTGCCAGCAGCTTAGCCCCGAGCGGGGGGCTACTTTCCTACGAGCAGTACTTC. This codes for CASSLAPSGGLLSYEQYF.